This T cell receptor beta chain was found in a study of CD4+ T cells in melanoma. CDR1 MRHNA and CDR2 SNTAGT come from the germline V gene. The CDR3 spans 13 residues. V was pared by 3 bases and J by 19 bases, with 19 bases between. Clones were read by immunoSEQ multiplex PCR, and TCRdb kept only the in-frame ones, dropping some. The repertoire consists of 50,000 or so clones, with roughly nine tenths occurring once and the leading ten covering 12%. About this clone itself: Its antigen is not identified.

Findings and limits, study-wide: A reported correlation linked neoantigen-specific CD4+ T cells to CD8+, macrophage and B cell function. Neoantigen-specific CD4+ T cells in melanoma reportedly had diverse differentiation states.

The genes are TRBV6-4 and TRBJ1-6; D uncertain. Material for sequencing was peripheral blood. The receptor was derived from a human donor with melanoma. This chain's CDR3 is CASSEKAGAGFHF. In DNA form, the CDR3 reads TGTGCCAGCAGTGAAAAAGCAGGTGCCGGGTTTCACTTT.